One T cell receptor (beta chain) is described in this entry. CDR1 is MNHEY and CDR2 is SVGEGT in the germline V gene. This CDR3 contains 13 residues. Trimming cost V 2 bases and J 7 bases, with 12 bases left between them. The data derive from a study of blood T cell repertoires in COVID-19. In the study overall: T cells, B-cell-depleted T cells, or PBMCs supplied cDNA or gDNA.

Here immunoSEQ multiplex PCR was the method, and the copy in TCRdb shows in-frame clones only, minus some. The data hold more than 15,000 clones, with roughly 89% observed a single time. V usage is TRBV6-2 or TRBV6-3 and J usage is TRBJ2-7; D is uncertain. The sample was peripheral blood. This clonotype was sampled from a human donor in a cohort sampled during active COVID-19. CDR3 sequence reads: CASSYILTGEQYV. The CDR3, as DNA: TGTGCCAGCAGTTACATTCTGACCGGGGAGCAGTACGTC.